The 2 T cell receptor beta chains given below trace back to one sample, sequenced in a study of beta chain features in type 1 diabetes. Of the isolated RNA, all was reverse transcribed, and so the sequenced material was expressed TCRB transcripts. Using immunoSEQ multiplex PCR, the repertoire was profiled, and TCRdb retains in-frame clones only, with some absent. In the table there are around 500,000 clones, roughly 11% of which are singletons. The sequencing input was naive CD4+ T cells from blood. The source is a woman aged 18-29 years in good health.

This clone was picked up a small number of times. The chain joins TRBV29-1 to TRBJ2-7; D assignment may be TRBD1 or TRBD2 (6 bases each). Per germline, CDR1 SQVTM and CDR2 ANQGSEA. CDR3 length: 14 residues. Trimming pared 6 bases from V and 5 bases from J, leaving 20 bases between. The CDR3 nucleotides read TGCAGCGTCTCTTTTCGGGGGCAGAAGGACGAGCAGTACTTC. Protein sequence: CSVSFRGQKDEQYF.

The table lists this clone with a few counts. This chain joins TRBV5-4 and TRBJ2-6; the D is unclear. This CDR3 spans 14 amino acids. Germline CDR1 SGHNT, CDR2 YYREEE (reference sequence). The V end was cut by 7 bases, the J end by 1 base, with 9 bases between. The CDR3 protein is CASRKDSGANVLTF. As DNA, the CDR3 is TGTGCCAGCCGTAAGGATTCTGGGGCCAACGTCCTGACTTTC.